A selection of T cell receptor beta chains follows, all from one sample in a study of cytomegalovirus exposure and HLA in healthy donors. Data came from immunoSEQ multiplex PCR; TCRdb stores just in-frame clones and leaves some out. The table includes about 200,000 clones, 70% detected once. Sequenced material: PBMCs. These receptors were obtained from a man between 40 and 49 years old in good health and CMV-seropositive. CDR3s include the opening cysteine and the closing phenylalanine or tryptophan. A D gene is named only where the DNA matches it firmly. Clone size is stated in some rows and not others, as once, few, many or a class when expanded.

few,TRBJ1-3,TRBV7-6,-,TGTGCCAGCAGCTCGAGCTCTGGAAACACCATATATTTT,CASSSSSGNTIYF
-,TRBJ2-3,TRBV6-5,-,TGTGCCAGCAGTTACAGGGGATTTAGCACAGATACGCAGTATTTT,CASSYRGFSTDTQYF
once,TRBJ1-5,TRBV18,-,TGTGCCAGCTCACCAACTGTGGGTGGCGGGTTTTCCCAGGCCCAGCATTTT,CASSPTVGGGFSQAQHF
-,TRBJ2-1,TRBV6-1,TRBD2,TGTGCCAGCAGATTTAGCGGGGGATACTACAATGAGCAGTTCTTC,CASRFSGGYYNEQFF
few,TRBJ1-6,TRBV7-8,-,TGTGCCAGCAGCCGGCTCGGGGGAACAGTAGACAATTCACCCCTCCACTTT,CASSRLGGTVDNSPLHF
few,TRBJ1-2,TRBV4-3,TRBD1,TGCGCCAGCAGCCATCGGGACAGATCCGGTGGCTACACCTTC,CASSHRDRSGGYTF
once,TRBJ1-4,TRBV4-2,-,TGTGCCAGCAGCCCCTTGATAACCGAGAATGAAAAACTGTTTTTT,CASSPLITENEKLFF
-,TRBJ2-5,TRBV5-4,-,TGTGCCAGCAAGGGAGGAGAGACCCAGTACTTC,CASKGGETQYF
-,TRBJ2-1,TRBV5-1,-,TGCGCCAGCAGCCCCGACAGGACTCTATCGGGGCAGTTCTTC,CASSPDRTLSGQFF
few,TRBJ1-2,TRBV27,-,TGTGCCAGCAGTTTATCGGGTACGCCCGGGGGGTACTATGGCTACACCTTC,CASSLSGTPGGYYGYTF
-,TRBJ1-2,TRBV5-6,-,TGTGCCAGCAGCTCCCGGGAGCACTATGGCTACACCTTC,CASSSREHYGYTF
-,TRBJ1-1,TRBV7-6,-,TGTGCCAGCAGCTTACGCACGGGGGATGATACTGAAGCTTTCTTT,CASSLRTGDDTEAFF
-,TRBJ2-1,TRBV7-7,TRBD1,TGTGCCAGCAGCCTACTTACCGGGACAGCATACAATGAGCAGTTCTTC,CASSLLTGTAYNEQFF
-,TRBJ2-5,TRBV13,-,TGTGCCAGCAGCCTAAAGGTGGAGGGTAGAACGGAGACCCAGTACTTC,CASSLKVEGRTETQYF
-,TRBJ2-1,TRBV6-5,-,TGTGCCAGCAGTTCAATTAACGGCAATGAGCAGTTCTTC,CASSSINGNEQFF
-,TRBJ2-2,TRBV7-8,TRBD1,TGTGCCAGCAGCACAAGCGGACAGGGTCACACCGGGGAGCTGTTTTTT,CASSTSGQGHTGELFF
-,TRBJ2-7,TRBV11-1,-,TGTGCCAGCAGCCACTTCGGATCAGGGCGTCCCTACGAGCAGTACTTC,CASSHFGSGRPYEQYF
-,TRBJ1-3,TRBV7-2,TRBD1,TGTGCCAGCAGCTTAGGGGAGACAGGGCACCGGGGAAACACCATATATTTT,CASSLGETGHRGNTIYF